Below, one T cell receptor (beta chain) is given with its context. Its antigen is undetermined. Produced via immunoSEQ multiplex PCR; TCRdb's table is partial and in-frame only. The table shows under 85,000 clones, with around 94% occurring only once. This specimen comes from a study of cytomegalovirus exposure and HLA in healthy donors. About the research overall: Both the roughly 120 validation repertoires and the 666 first-cohort repertoires used the same platform, as reported by a later analysis. Study-wide points: For cytomegalovirus status, the classifier reportedly gave diagnoses with high specificity and sensitivity. First-cohort TCR clusters were later found to tend to co-occur in the approximately 120 validation repertoires. Most TCR sequences were seen very rarely across donors, but some public TCRs occurred in many.

This clonotype was obtained from a young woman in good health and CMV-seronegative. Material: PBMCs.

CDR3: CASSNLAGGADTQYF. As DNA, the CDR3 is TGTGCCAGCAGTAATCTAGCGGGAGGTGCAGATACGCAGTATTTT. This chain joins TRBV2 and TRBJ2-3; 11 nucleotides agree with TRBD2. Germline V gene data show CDR1 as SNHLY and CDR2 as FYNNEI. Losses at the gene ends were 5 bases for V and 4 bases for J; bases not matched to a gene: 5. The CDR3 length is 15 residues.